The clone carrying this TCR beta chain was seen many times. What it binds is unknown. This sample was included in a study of T cell repertoires in cytomegalovirus infection. On the study more broadly: Epitope selection comprised recently identified HLA-C-restricted CMV epitopes and well-studied HLA-B-restricted CMV epitopes.

TCRdb independently ran MiXCR on the reads; one entry per CDR3 protein. The table lists roughly 87,000 distinct CDR3 sequences, about 29% of them singletons. Study-wide findings and caveats: Ex vivo, HLA-C-restricted CMV-specific TCR beta clonotypes prevailed over the rest of the response.

The sequenced sample was CD8+ T cells from cultured PBMCs, obtained from culture after CMV antigen stimulation. The source is a human donor in good health (CMV status not recorded). Some clones in this sample may be carry-over from other donors' samples.

As DNA, the CDR3 is TGTGCCAGCAGCCTCCAGCGGGGGGTGTACAATGAGCAGTTCTTC. Translation: CASSLQRGVYNEQFF. The V gene is TRBV6-1, the J gene TRBJ2-1, with 9 nucleotides matching TRBD2. V dropped 6 bases and J dropped 4; count of bases not matched to a gene: 7. This CDR3 comprises 15 residues. Germline values: CDR1 MNHNS, CDR2 SASEGT.